These 32 T cell receptor beta chains were all obtained from the same sample, sequenced in a study of blood T cell repertoires in COVID-19 (dated by TCRdb to the early 2020s). Library method: the immunoSEQ multiplex PCR assay. TCRdb re-hosts the immuneACCESS table, in-frame sequences only. Its copies lack some clones; in the studies checked, an unresolved V gene accounts for under half of them, and the cause for the rest is not known. A total of a few hundred thousand clones appear in this sample, around 87% of them only once. Approximately 8.1% of the sample belongs to the ten largest clones. Material: peripheral blood. Source of these receptors: a woman aged 45-65 years who had recovered from COVID-19.

V and J are TRBV2 and TRBJ2-1, with TRBD1 matching over 12 bases. Germline lookup yields CDR1 SNHLY and CDR2 FYNNEI. The CDR3 spans 15 residues. The J segment lost 13 bases and the V segment lost 4 bases, leaving 11 bases of the junction unmatched. CDR3 DNA: TGTGCCAGCAGTGCATCCGGGACAGGGGGCATGGGTCAGTTCTTC. Translated: CASSASGTGGMGQFF.

This clone was seen only once. The chain employs TRBV5-4 and TRBJ2-7, with D possibly matching TRBD1 (6 bases). CDR1 SGHNT and CDR2 YYREEE come from the germline V gene (reference sequence). The V gene lost 4 bases and the J gene lost 4 bases, with 18 bases spanning the gap. CDR3 length equals 15 residues. CDR3 coding DNA: TGTGCCAGCAGCACCCCAACAGGGAGTAGTTACGAGCAGTACTTC. It yields the protein CASSTPTGSSYEQYF.

The chain employs TRBV7-2 and TRBJ2-1; 8 positions match TRBD2. Germline assignment: CDR1 SGHTA and CDR2 FQGNSA. The CDR3 spans 12 residues. After removal of 8 bases from V and 9 bases from J, the junction contained 6 bases not matched to a gene. The CDR3 reads CASGVSGIEQFF. CDR3 coding DNA: TGTGCCAGCGGGGTTAGCGGGATTGAGCAGTTCTTC.

This sequence joins TRBV7-2 and TRBJ2-5; 9 nucleotides line up with TRBD1. This CDR3 contains 15 residues. CDR1 is SGHTA, CDR2 FQGNSA, per germline. Losses at the gene ends were 5 bases for V and 5 bases for J; bases not matched to a gene: 9. CDR3 sequence reads: CASSNRDRAQETQYF. The CDR3 region has the DNA TGTGCCAGCAGCAACCGGGACAGGGCCCAGGAGACCCAGTACTTC.

The V gene is TRBV5-5, the J gene TRBJ1-5; D gene ambiguous. CDR1 is SGHKS and CDR2 is YYEKEE in the germline V gene (reference sequence). The CDR3 is 13 residues long. V was shortened by 4 bases and J by 0 bases, with 5 bases between the two germline ends. CDR3 residues: CASSLSSNQPQHF. CDR3 nucleotide sequence: TGTGCCAGCAGCCTCTCTAGCAATCAGCCCCAGCATTTT.

CDR3 sequence (DNA): TGTGCCAGCAGTTACACCCTTGGGACAGGGAGAGAAAAACTGTTTTTT. This encodes CASSYTLGTGREKLFF. The chain carries TRBV6-5 and TRBJ1-4, with 9 bases aligning to TRBD1. The CDR3 spans 16 residues. The germline V gene encodes CDR1 MNHEY and CDR2 SVGAGI. After removal of 2 bases from V and 8 bases from J, the junction contained 9 bases not matched to a gene.

The chain has TRBV27 and TRBJ2-3; TRBD2 is a possible D gene (6 bases). This CDR3 contains 13 residues. V lost 7 bases and J lost 2, with 10 bases in between. Looked up from germline, CDR1 is MNHEY and CDR2 is SMNVEV (reference sequence). The CDR3 spells CASTGSNTDTQYF. The CDR3 DNA follows: TGTGCCAGCACCGGGAGTAACACAGATACGCAGTATTTT.

The genes are TRBV15 and TRBJ2-2, with 8 bases lining up with TRBD2. This CDR3 has 16 residues. Germline CDR1 reads LNHNV; CDR2 reads YYDKDF (reference sequence). Trimming took 3 bases from V and 3 from J; bases not matched to a gene: 6. The CDR3, as DNA: TGTGCCACCAGCAGGCTGCGGGGGGCCGACACCGGGGAGCTGTTTTTT. This translates into CATSRLRGADTGELFF.

The chain is built from TRBV27 and TRBJ1-1; no definite D call. Germline V gene lookup returns CDR1 MNHEY and CDR2 SMNVEV (reference sequence). CDR3 length: 13 residues. The V and J ends lost 7 bases and 5 bases respectively, with 14 bases between them. The CDR3 DNA is TGTGCCAGCATCAAGGGAGAGGATACTGAAGCTTTCTTT. Its protein product is CASIKGEDTEAFF.

The chain combines TRBV19 with TRBJ2-4, with D possibly TRBD2 on 5 matching bases. There are 15 residues in the CDR3. Trimming stripped 2 bases from V and 7 bases from J, with 15 bases between. CDR1 is LNHDA and CDR2 is SQIVND in the germline V gene (reference sequence). The CDR3 region is CASSIRRQIPNIQYF. The CDR3 DNA reads TGTGCCAGTAGTATAAGGAGGCAGATTCCGAACATTCAGTACTTC.

This clone was observed a few times. The V gene is TRBV15, the J gene TRBJ2-1, with TRBD1 matching over 7 bases. Germline V lookup: CDR1 LNHNV, CDR2 YYDKDF (reference sequence). The CDR3 is 13 amino acids. With V trimmed by 6 bases and J by 10 bases, 9 bases remained unmatched. CDR3 DNA: TGTGCCACCAGAGAGGGTGACAGGGACGAGCAGTTCTTC. Its protein product is CATREGDRDEQFF.

The V call is TRBV7-6, the J call TRBJ2-7; possible D gene TRBD2, 6 bases. CDR1 is SGHVS, CDR2 FNYEAQ, per germline. The CDR3 totals 16 residues. Deletions cut 5 bases from V and 3 bases from J, with 20 bases between. In DNA form, the CDR3 reads TGTGCCAGCAGCAAAAATACTGCGGGGAATGTCTACGAGCAGTACTTC. Encoded protein: CASSKNTAGNVYEQYF.

The chain joins TRBV2 to TRBJ1-1, with D possibly TRBD1 on 6 matching bases. The CDR3 totals 11 residues. Trimming removed 10 bases at V and 9 bases at J, with 15 bases between. CDR1 and CDR2 (germline): SNHLY, FYNNEI. CDR3 in DNA: TGTGCCATACAGGGTGTGGAAAAAGCTTTCTTT. Residues: CAIQGVEKAFF.

The V and J genes are TRBV3-1 (or the pseudogene TRBV3-2) and TRBJ2-4; 10 bases align to TRBD1. V gave up 3 bases and J gave up 9 bases; unmatched junction bases: 2. This CDR3 is built from 13 residues. CDR1 LGHDT and CDR2 YNNKEL come from the germline V gene (reference sequence). CDR3 residues: CASSQGDRGIQYF. The CDR3 DNA reads TGTGCCAGCAGCCAGGGGGACAGGGGCATTCAGTACTTC.

The chain combines TRBV28 with TRBJ1-4; D unresolved. The CDR3 is made up of 11 amino acids. Germline CDR1 and CDR2: MDHEN and SYDVKM. Between the trimmed V and J ends, which lost 7 bases and 8 bases, there was a span of 8 bases. The CDR3 sequence: CASTRREKLFF. The CDR3 DNA sequence: TGTGCCAGCACCCGGAGGGAAAAACTGTTTTTT.

The chain employs TRBV30 and TRBJ1-1, with 10 bases fitting TRBD1. The CDR3 loop spans 15 amino acids. V gave up 0 bases and J gave up 5 bases; unmatched junction bases: 6. The germline CDR1 and CDR2 sequences are GTSNPN and SVGIG (reference sequence). The CDR3 sequence: CAWSVPTGGRTEAFF. CDR3 sequence (DNA): TGTGCCTGGAGTGTGCCGACAGGGGGCAGGACTGAAGCTTTCTTT.

The CDR3 bases are TGTGCCAGCAGTGATGCGCCACTAGCGGCAGTTGCGGAGACCCAGTACTTC. Protein sequence: CASSDAPLAAVAETQYF. The chain has TRBV6-1 and TRBJ2-5, with TRBD2 identical over 8 bases. The CDR3 is 17 residues long. V dropped 3 bases and J dropped 5; count of bases not matched to a gene: 14. Germline V gene sequence: CDR1 MNHNS, CDR2 SASEGT.

The chain joins TRBV14 to TRBJ2-1, with D tentatively TRBD2 (6 bases). This CDR3 is 17 amino acids long. Trimming shortened V by 0 bases and J by 3 bases, and 15 bases separated the two germline ends. Germline V lookup: CDR1 SGHDN, CDR2 FVKESK. The CDR3 loop is CASSQDVGLWSYNEQFF. The DNA of the CDR3 is TGTGCCAGCAGCCAAGATGTGGGACTCTGGAGCTACAATGAGCAGTTCTTC.

The V gene is TRBV7-2, the J gene TRBJ1-4, with a weak D call TRBD1 (5 bases). Deletions cut 5 bases from V and 3 bases from J, with 16 bases between. The length of the CDR3 is 16 residues. Germline-derived CDR1 and CDR2 are SGHTA and FQGNSA. CDR3: CASSPQSGLSNEKLFF. CDR3 bases: TGTGCCAGCAGCCCCCAGTCGGGACTTTCTAATGAAAAACTGTTTTTT.

V usage is TRBV4-3 and J usage is TRBJ1-2, with D unclear. V was shortened by 0 bases and J by 2 bases, with 13 bases between the two germline ends. There are 16 residues in the CDR3. Germline CDR1 and CDR2: LGHNA and YSLEER. The CDR3 bases are TGCGCCAGCAGCCAAGACCAAGCATCTTCAAACTATGGCTACACCTTC. Translated: CASSQDQASSNYGYTF.

This chain connects TRBV28 to TRBJ1-1; 8 bases fit TRBD1. This CDR3 is built from 13 residues. The germline V gene has CDR1 MDHEN and CDR2 SYDVKM. The ends lost 6 bases at V and 3 bases at J; junction bases unmatched: 3. CDR3 bases: TGTGCCAGCAGGGAACAGGGGGACACTGAAGCTTTCTTT. Translating it yields CASREQGDTEAFF.

For this clone: This may arise from a read error, as a much more abundant clone is one base away. This chain uses TRBV5-6 with TRBJ2-7, with TRBD1 matching 10 bases. Per germline, CDR1 SGHDT and CDR2 YYEEEE. The CDR3 runs 15 residues. With V trimmed by 2 bases and J by 2 bases, 4 bases remained unmatched. The CDR3 sequence: CASSFRDRGPYEQYF. In nucleotides, the CDR3 is TGTGCCAGCAGCTTCCGGGACAGGGGTCCCTACGAGCAGTACTTC.

This clone was found a few times. The chain couples TRBV7-7 to TRBJ2-7; tentative D call: TRBD1 (6 bases). V was trimmed by 5 bases and J by 4 bases, leaving 18 bases between them. The CDR3 extends over 15 amino acids. The germline V gene has CDR1 SSHAT and CDR2 FNYEAQ (reference sequence). The CDR3 sequence: CASSLYTGLEYEQYF. The DNA for the CDR3 is TGTGCCAGCAGCCTGTACACAGGGCTGGAATACGAGCAGTACTTC.

The CDR3 nucleotides read TGTGCCAGCAGCCAAGAAGGCTCGAGGACTGAAGCTTTCTTT. Protein product: CASSQEGSRTEAFF. The V call is TRBV3-1 (or the pseudogene TRBV3-2), the J call TRBJ1-1; no definite D call. Germline values: CDR1 LGHDT, CDR2 YNNKEL (reference sequence). The CDR3 is 14 amino acids. V was shortened by 0 bases and J by 5 bases, with 10 bases between the two germline ends.

V gene TRBV6-4 combines with J gene TRBJ1-5, with 7 bases identical to TRBD1. The CDR3 loop spans 14 amino acids. The germline V gene encodes CDR1 MRHNA and CDR2 SNTAGT. Losses at the gene ends were 6 bases for V and 7 bases for J; bases not matched to a gene: 9. Written as DNA, the CDR3 is TGTGCCAGCAGAGAAGACAGGGTGGACCAGCCCCAGCATTTT. Translated: CASREDRVDQPQHF.

The chain couples TRBV7-2 to TRBJ2-3; D unclear. V was clipped by 2 bases and J by 1 base, with 7 bases between them. The CDR3 spans 14 residues. Germline assignment: CDR1 SGHTA and CDR2 FQGNSA. The CDR3 is CASSLNYGTDTQYF. Written as DNA, the CDR3 is TGTGCCAGCAGCTTAAACTACGGCACAGATACGCAGTATTTT.

The chain combines TRBV18 with TRBJ1-1, with 9 bases fitting TRBD1. V trimming: 6 bases; J trimming: 4 bases; junction bases outside the gene matches: 12. The length of the CDR3 is 16 residues. Germline CDR1 is KGHSH and CDR2 is LQKENI. CDR3 bases: TGTGCCAGCTCCCCGACAGGGGGATGGAGAAGCACTGAAGCTTTCTTT. Translating it yields CASSPTGGWRSTEAFF.

This chain links TRBV5-1 with TRBJ2-3; 7 nucleotides line up with TRBD2. The CDR3 has 15 residues. Germline CDR1 reads SGHRS; CDR2 reads YFSETQ. Trimming cost V 2 bases and J 2 bases; bases outside gene matches: 5. The CDR3 spells CASSLPGGHTDTQYF. The CDR3 nucleotides read TGCGCCAGCAGCTTACCGGGAGGACACACAGATACGCAGTATTTT.

The rearrangement uses TRBV28 and TRBJ1-2; D is ambiguous. The CDR3 length is 11 residues. Germline V gene data show CDR1 as MDHEN and CDR2 as SYDVKM. V was trimmed by 3 bases and J by 4 bases, leaving 3 bases between them. The CDR3 region is CASSFGYGYTF. CDR3 in DNA: TGTGCCAGCAGTTTCGGCTATGGCTACACCTTC.

The chain carries TRBV15 and TRBJ2-3, with 8 bases fitting TRBD2. V lost 0 bases to trimming and J lost 4 bases; unmatched junction nucleotides: 9. The CDR3 is 17 amino acids. Germline CDR1 is LNHNV and CDR2 is YYDKDF (reference sequence). The chain's CDR3 is CATSRDPSSGGSDTQYF. As DNA, the CDR3 is TGTGCCACCAGCAGAGATCCTTCAAGCGGGGGATCAGATACGCAGTATTTT.

The genes are TRBV4-3 and TRBJ1-6, with D possibly matching TRBD1 (6 bases). Germline loops: CDR1 LGHNA, CDR2 YSLEER. CDR3 size: 18 residues. V lost 1 base and J lost 5, with 18 bases in between. The CDR3 spells CASSQAPPRRGNNSPLHF. CDR3 DNA sequence: TGCGCCAGCAGCCAAGCCCCCCCACGCAGGGGAAATAATTCACCCCTCCACTTT.

The V gene is TRBV30, the J gene TRBJ1-6, with D hard to call. V shed 7 bases and J shed 3 bases, with 13 bases lying between them. The length of the CDR3 is 14 residues. Germline loops: CDR1 GTSNPN, CDR2 SVGIG (reference sequence). For the CDR3, the DNA is TGTGCCTCAGAAAGAAGCGACTATAATTCACCCCTCCACTTT. Translation: CASERSDYNSPLHF.